This is a list of T cell receptor beta chains from one sample in a study of blood T cell repertoires in COVID-19. Here immunoSEQ multiplex PCR was the method, and the copy in TCRdb shows in-frame clones only, minus some. The table shows 130,000 to 150,000 clones, with 84% occurring only once. Sequences were obtained from PBMCs or T cells enriched from blood (not recorded which). The receptors were gathered from a woman aged 45-60 years who had been exposed to COVID-19. Both conserved end residues are part of each CDR3. A D gene is named only where the DNA matches it firmly. Some rows have no size entry. The others give once, few or many, or a class for an expanded clone.

D: -; J: TRBJ2-2; V: TRBV7-2; size: -; CDR3: CASSLAARAGTGELFF; DNA: TGTGCCAGCAGCTTAGCGGCCAGGGCAGGGACCGGGGAGCTGTTTTTT
D: -; J: TRBJ2-4; V: TRBV3-1/TRBV3-2; size: -; CDR3: CASSQEIVGAAKNIQYF; DNA: TGTGCCAGCAGCCAAGAGATTGTTGGGGCCGCCAAAAACATTCAGTACTTC
D: TRBD1; J: TRBJ1-2; V: TRBV7-2; size: -; CDR3: CASSLGAGGVGYTF; DNA: TGTGCCAGCAGCTTGGGGGCAGGGGGCGTCGGCTACACCTTC
D: -; J: TRBJ1-1; V: TRBV19; size: -; CDR3: CASSIGGSMNTEAFF; DNA: TGTGCCAGTAGTATTGGAGGCAGCATGAACACTGAAGCTTTCTTT
D: -; J: TRBJ1-6; V: TRBV25-1; size: -; CDR3: CASSDAALRSPLHF; DNA: TGTGCCAGCAGTGATGCGGCCTTGAGATCACCCCTCCACTTT
D: TRBD2; J: TRBJ2-3; V: TRBV6-5; size: -; CDR3: CASSYGLAGSTDTQYF; DNA: TGTGCCAGCAGTTACGGGCTAGCGGGGTCCACAGATACGCAGTATTTT
D: -; J: TRBJ1-1; V: TRBV7-2; size: once; CDR3: CASSLGQANTEAFF; DNA: TGTGCCAGCAGCTTAGGACAGGCTAACACTGAAGCTTTCTTT
D: -; J: TRBJ2-7; V: TRBV13; size: -; CDR3: CASSLSRATPYEQYF; DNA: TGTGCCAGCAGCTTGAGTAGAGCTACCCCCTACGAGCAGTACTTC
D: -; J: TRBJ1-4; V: TRBV27; size: -; CDR3: CASSLTGIRSNEKLFF; DNA: TGTGCCAGCAGTTTAACGGGGATACGTAGTAATGAAAAACTGTTTTTT
D: -; J: TRBJ2-1; V: TRBV9; size: once; CDR3: CASSPQEGRPYNEQFF; DNA: TGTGCCAGCAGCCCCCAGGAGGGCCGTCCCTACAATGAGCAGTTCTTC
D: -; J: TRBJ2-7; V: TRBV5-4; size: few; CDR3: CASSLGSSYEQYF; DNA: TGTGCCAGCAGCCTAGGATCGTCCTACGAGCAGTACTTC
D: -; J: TRBJ2-7; V: TRBV19; size: -; CDR3: CASSIYHGSSYEQYF; DNA: TGTGCCAGTAGTATTTACCATGGGAGCTCCTACGAGCAGTACTTC
D: -; J: TRBJ1-5; V: TRBV5-8; size: -; CDR3: CASTLSGGFNQPQHF; DNA: TGTGCCAGCACCCTCAGCGGAGGTTTCAATCAGCCCCAGCATTTT
D: TRBD1; J: TRBJ1-3; V: TRBV5-1; size: -; CDR3: CASSPDDRGYGNTIYF; DNA: TGCGCCAGCAGCCCTGACGACAGGGGGTATGGAAACACCATATATTTT